The 32 T cell receptor beta chains listed next were all sequenced from one sample in a study of Ad26.COV2.S vaccination and SARS-CoV-2 variants. Clones were read by immunoSEQ multiplex PCR, and TCRdb kept only the in-frame ones, dropping some. The sample holds roughly 420,000 clones, about 88% seen once. Treatment meaning: roughly 18 received Ad26.COV2.S at low or high dose, single or two shots; about 5 received placebo; per-sample allocation not given. After the first vaccine or placebo injection, samples were drawn on day 63. The starting material was peripheral blood, obtained in a trial of Ad26.COV2.S vaccine versus placebo. The origin of the receptors is a person between 18 and 65 years old who received the Ad26.COV2.S COVID-19 vaccine or a placebo.

The genes are TRBV5-4 and TRBJ2-2; 9 nucleotides match TRBD2. This CDR3 contains 16 residues. Germline V gene sequence: CDR1 SGHNT, CDR2 YYREEE (reference sequence). Losses at the gene ends were 4 bases for V and 5 bases for J; bases not matched to a gene: 9. The CDR3 loop reads CASSTYVAGGTGELFF. The DNA for the CDR3 is TGTGCCAGCAGCACGTACGTGGCGGGAGGGACCGGGGAGCTGTTTTTT.

V gene TRBV5-1 combines with J gene TRBJ2-3; D might be TRBD2 (5 bases). Per the germline V gene, CDR1 is SGHRS and CDR2 is YFSETQ. The CDR3 is 14 residues long. V dropped 0 bases and J dropped 3 bases, with 8 bases sitting between them. The DNA for the CDR3 is TGCGCCAGCAGCTTGGCTGGGGAGACAGATACGCAGTATTTT. Residues: CASSLAGETDTQYF.

This rearrangement joins TRBV28 to TRBJ1-1; D is perhaps TRBD1 (6 bases). V lost 4 bases to trimming and J lost 3 bases, with 15 bases between them. Germline values: CDR1 MDHEN, CDR2 SYDVKM. The CDR3 consists of 15 residues. CDR3 sequence reads: CASSSRRGRYTEAFF. The CDR3 DNA sequence: TGTGCCAGCAGTTCTAGGCGGGGGCGCTACACTGAAGCTTTCTTT.

The chain joins TRBV6-5 to TRBJ1-6; a possible D gene is TRBD1 (5 bases). Trimming stripped 6 bases from V and 10 bases from J, with 19 bases between. Germline V gene sequence: CDR1 MNHEY, CDR2 SVGAGI. The length of the CDR3 is 15 residues. As DNA, the CDR3 is TGTGCCAGCAGGTCTCCGGGACGTGGGGCATCACCCCTCCACTTT. It specifies CASRSPGRGASPLHF.

This clone was counted a single time. The chain uses TRBV7-9 and TRBJ2-1; the match to TRBD2 covers 12 bases. Germline-derived CDR1 and CDR2 are SEHNR and FQNEAQ (reference sequence). The CDR3 length is 15 residues. With V trimmed by 5 bases and J by 9 bases, 8 bases remained unmatched. The CDR3: CASSPLAGGPREQFF. CDR3 nucleotide sequence: TGTGCCAGCAGCCCCCTAGCGGGAGGGCCTCGTGAGCAGTTCTTC.

V gene TRBV5-5 combines with J gene TRBJ1-2, with D possibly being TRBD1 (6 bases). CDR1 and CDR2 from the germline V gene are SGHKS and YYEKEE (reference sequence). Trimming cost V 4 bases and J 2 bases, with 15 bases left between them. This CDR3 is built from 15 residues. CDR3 loop: CASSLDSAANYGYTF. The CDR3, as DNA: TGTGCCAGCAGCCTGGACAGTGCGGCGAACTATGGCTACACCTTC. Full variable domain (remainder filled in from reference TRBV5-5 and TRBJ1-2): DAGVTQSPTHLIKTRGQQVTLRCSPISGHKSVSWYQQVLGQGPQFIFQYYEKEERGRGNFPDRFSARQFPNYSSELNVNALLLGDSALYLCASSLDSAANYGYTFGSGTRLTVV.

The chain employs TRBV7-2 and TRBJ2-1, with 8 bases matching TRBD2. With V trimmed by 1 base and J by 3 bases, 5 bases remained unmatched. Germline V gives CDR1 SGHTA, CDR2 FQGNSA. The CDR3 is made up of 16 amino acids. The CDR3 DNA sequence: TGTGCCAGCAGCTTAGTCGCTAGCGGGTTCTACAATGAGCAGTTCTTC. Its translation is CASSLVASGFYNEQFF.

The chain recombines TRBV27 with TRBJ2-7, with 8 bases matching TRBD1. The trim removed 8 bases at V and 4 bases at J, leaving 10 bases unmatched. The CDR3 is 14 amino acids. CDR1 MNHEY and CDR2 SMNVEV come from the germline V gene (reference sequence). The CDR3 region is CASRSWDRWYEQYF. For the CDR3, the DNA is TGTGCCAGCCGAAGCTGGGACAGGTGGTACGAGCAGTACTTC.

The V and J genes are TRBV7-9 and TRBJ1-2; tentatively, D is TRBD1 (6 bases). V was clipped by 8 bases and J by 8 bases, with 15 bases between them. The CDR3 consists of 12 residues. Germline CDR1 reads SEHNR; CDR2 reads FQNEAQ (reference sequence). This CDR3 is CASGRRGGGYTF. Here the CDR3 DNA reads TGTGCCAGCGGAAGGAGGGGGGGCGGCTACACCTTC.

The rearrangement uses TRBV6-5 and TRBJ2-7; D may be TRBD1 (7 bases). The length of the CDR3 is 16 residues. Trimming took 4 bases from V and 2 from J, leaving 18 bases between them. Germline V lookup: CDR1 MNHEY, CDR2 SVGAGI. For the CDR3, the DNA is TGTGCCAGCAGTTCCTTGACAGGGACTGCAACCTACGAGCAGTACTTC. This sequence encodes CASSSLTGTATYEQYF.

The V gene is TRBV5-1, the J gene TRBJ2-3, with D perhaps assigned TRBD1 or TRBD2 (6 bases each). The length of the CDR3 is 13 residues. Deletions cut 4 bases from V and 5 bases from J, with 11 bases between. From germline, CDR1 is SGHRS and CDR2 YFSETQ. DNA for the CDR3: TGCGCCAGCAGCCAGGAGGGGGGAGATACGCAGTATTTT. It yields the protein CASSQEGGDTQYF.

CDR3 in amino acids: CASSQDKARPQETQYF. In DNA, the CDR3 is TGTGCCAGCAGCCAAGATAAGGCTAGACCCCAAGAGACCCAGTACTTC. The rearrangement uses TRBV4-2 and TRBJ2-5; no firm D call. The germline V gene encodes CDR1 LGHNA and CDR2 YNFKEQ. Trimming stripped 0 bases from V and 1 base from J, with 12 bases between. This CDR3 region has 16 residues.

The rearrangement joins TRBV11-2 to TRBJ1-2; maybe TRBD1 (6 bases). The length of the CDR3 is 13 residues. Germline assignment: CDR1 SGHAT and CDR2 FQNNGV. V shed 2 bases and J shed 6 bases, with 10 bases lying between them. CDR3 DNA sequence: TGTGCCAGCAGCTTATCAGGGGCTGATGGCTACACCTTC. Protein product: CASSLSGADGYTF. Full variable domain (missing parts from reference TRBV11-2 and TRBJ1-2): EAGVAQSPRYKIIEKRQSVAFWCNPISGHATLYWYQQILGQGPKLLIQFQNNGVVDDSQLPKDRFSAERLKGVDSTLKIQPAKLEDSAVYLCASSLSGADGYTFGSGTRLTVV.

The chain has TRBV7-9 and TRBJ1-2; D might be TRBD1 (6 bases). V lost 2 bases and J lost 9, with 10 bases in between. Germline CDR1 is SEHNR and CDR2 is FQNEAQ (reference sequence). The CDR3 has 12 amino acids. The CDR3 region is CASSLSDSRYTF. CDR3 nucleotide sequence: TGTGCCAGCAGCTTATCGGACAGTCGCTACACCTTC. Together with reference TRBV7-9 and TRBJ1-2, the CDR3 gives the full variable domain: DTGVSQNPRHKITKRGQNVTFRCDPISEHNRLYWYRQTLGQGPEFLTYFQNEAQLEKSRLLSDRFSAERPKGSFSTLEIQRTEQGDSAMYLCASSLSDSRYTFGSGTRLTVV.

The CDR3 bases are TGCGCCAGCAGCCAAGATCAATGGCAGGGCGTGAAGCCCCAGCATTTT. Protein: CASSQDQWQGVKPQHF. The genes are TRBV4-3 and TRBJ1-5; D is possibly TRBD1 (5 bases). The germline V gene has CDR1 LGHNA and CDR2 YSLEER. The germline V and J ends were trimmed by 0 bases and 8 bases, with 17 bases remaining between them. The CDR3 contains 16 residues.

This sequence joins TRBV28 and TRBJ1-1; 9 nucleotides align to TRBD1. This CDR3 spans 15 amino acids. Trimming removed 7 bases from V and 1 base from J; junction bases left unmatched: 7. The germline V gene has CDR1 MDHEN and CDR2 SYDVKM. The CDR3 loop reads CASTNPGQGNTEAFF. The CDR3 DNA sequence: TGTGCCAGCACTAACCCGGGACAGGGGAACACTGAAGCTTTCTTT.

J is TRBJ1-2 and V is TRBV6-2 or TRBV6-3; D remains ambiguous. V was clipped by 0 bases and J by 2 bases, with 10 bases between them. CDR3 length equals 15 residues. Germline-derived CDR1 and CDR2 are MNHEY and SVGEGT. The CDR3 protein is CASSYSRGINYGYTF. The CDR3 DNA reads as TGTGCCAGCAGTTACTCACGGGGAATAAACTATGGCTACACCTTC.

The V and J genes are TRBV5-1 and TRBJ2-2, with D possibly TRBD1 on 6 matching bases. The germline gives CDR1 SGHRS, CDR2 YFSETQ. Trimming pared 0 bases from V and 7 bases from J, leaving 16 bases between. There are 16 residues in the CDR3. CDR3 sequence (DNA): TGCGCCAGCAGCTTGGCCGTTTCAGGGGCTAACGGGGAGCTGTTTTTT. Translating gives CASSLAVSGANGELFF.

This clone was seen a handful of times. This chain joins TRBV6-6 and TRBJ1-2; D is ambiguous. This CDR3 spans 13 amino acids. Germline CDR1 is MNHNY and CDR2 is SVGAGI (reference sequence). V lost 7 bases, J lost 1 base, and 10 bases lay in between. The CDR3 sequence is CASIREYNYGYTF. CDR3 sequence (DNA): TGTGCCAGCATAAGGGAATATAACTATGGCTACACCTTC.

V gene TRBV5-6 combines with J gene TRBJ2-7; 8 nucleotides align to TRBD2. This CDR3 has 15 amino acids. V lost 0 bases and J lost 3; bases outside the gene matches: 5. CDR1 and CDR2 from the germline V gene are SGHDT and YYEEEE. CDR3 in amino acids: CASSLVAGGSYEQYV. CDR3 coding DNA: TGTGCCAGCAGCTTGGTTGCGGGAGGTAGCTACGAGCAGTACGTC.

This rearrangement joins TRBV11-2 to TRBJ2-2; D remains unclear. There are 13 residues in the CDR3. Germline values: CDR1 SGHAT, CDR2 FQNNGV. Trimming took off 5 bases at V and 6 bases at J, with 10 bases between the two ends. This chain's CDR3 is CASSPGQPGELFF. CDR3 nucleotides: TGTGCCAGCAGCCCTGGGCAGCCCGGGGAGCTGTTTTTT.

This sequence joins TRBV28 and TRBJ2-4; D is unresolved. Deletions cut 6 bases from V and 3 bases from J, with 12 bases between. The length of the CDR3 is 14 residues. Germline CDR1 is MDHEN and CDR2 is SYDVKM. In nucleotides, the CDR3 is TGTGCCAGCAGGCCCAGTTTAGGCAAAAACATTCAGTACTTC. Translation gives CASRPSLGKNIQYF.

As regards this clone: Compared with germline, one end of the junction differs, possibly owing to a read error. V is TRBV2 and J is TRBJ2-3; the D gene is possibly TRBD2 (6 bases). This CDR3 has 14 amino acids. Germline V gene data show CDR1 as SNHLY and CDR2 as FYNNEI. The DNA for the CDR3 is TGTGCCAGCAGAGAAGCGGGTGGGACAGATACGCAGTATTTT. It translates to CASREAGGTDTQYF.

CDR3 nucleotide sequence: TGTGCCAGCAGTCCCACCCAGCAGGGGACCCAGCATTTT. Translation gives CASSPTQQGTQHF. The chain links TRBV27 to TRBJ1-5; tentative D call: TRBD1 (6 bases). This CDR3 spans 13 amino acids. Germline values: CDR1 MNHEY, CDR2 SMNVEV (reference sequence). V shed 5 bases and J shed 11 bases, with 16 bases lying between them.

The chain links TRBV24-1 to TRBJ2-3; 7 bases map to TRBD2. V was pared by 12 bases and J by 2 bases, with 13 bases of the junction left unmatched. The CDR3 runs 15 residues. Germline loops: CDR1 KGHDR, CDR2 SFDVKD. CDR3 residues: CACSGASGDTDTQYF. The CDR3 DNA reads TGTGCCTGCAGTGGGGCTAGCGGAGACACAGATACGCAGTATTTT.

This sequence joins TRBV29-1 and TRBJ1-2; D is unclear. The V end was cut by 3 bases, the J end by 4 bases, with 3 bases between. There are 10 residues in the CDR3. Germline lookup yields CDR1 SQVTM and CDR2 ANQGSEA. In DNA, the CDR3 is TGCAGCGTTGAGGGCTATGGCTACACCTTC. Protein sequence: CSVEGYGYTF.

V and J are TRBV2 and TRBJ1-1; D is unresolved. V was cut by 6 bases and J by 4 bases, with 9 bases left in between. The CDR3 contains 12 residues. The germline CDR1 and CDR2 sequences are SNHLY and FYNNEI. The CDR3 region is CASRTDSTEAFF. The CDR3, as DNA: TGTGCCAGCAGGACGGATTCCACTGAAGCTTTCTTT.

This rearrangement joins TRBV18 to TRBJ2-1; 9 bases fit TRBD2. V dropped 2 bases and J dropped 3; count of bases not matched to a gene: 8. CDR1 and CDR2 from the germline V gene are KGHSH and LQKENI. The CDR3 totals 17 residues. In DNA, the CDR3 is TGTGCCAGCTCACCAAATGGCGGAGCGGGAGGCTACAATGAGCAGTTCTTC. Its protein product is CASSPNGGAGGYNEQFF.

The chain uses TRBV19 and TRBJ2-5, with 8 bases aligning to TRBD1. V lost 0 bases and J lost 5; bases outside the gene matches: 11. The CDR3 covers 17 residues. CDR1 is LNHDA, CDR2 SQIVND, per germline (reference sequence). The CDR3 is CASSIDLGTGSSETQYF. The CDR3 nucleotides are TGTGCCAGTAGTATAGATCTGGGGACAGGCTCGTCGGAGACCCAGTACTTC.

The table lists this clone with a few counts. The chain couples TRBV7-9 to TRBJ2-5; D gene uncertain. The V end was cut by 1 base, the J end by 5 bases, with 14 bases between. This CDR3 region has 15 residues. The germline CDR1 and CDR2 sequences are SEHNR and FQNEAQ (reference sequence). The CDR3 DNA sequence: TGTGCCAGCAGCTTAGGGCGTTTTTTGGGGGAGACCCAGTACTTC. Its translation: CASSLGRFLGETQYF. Variable domain in full (rest from reference TRBV7-9 and TRBJ2-5): DTGVSQNPRHKITKRGQNVTFRCDPISEHNRLYWYRQTLGQGPEFLTYFQNEAQLEKSRLLSDRFSAERPKGSFSTLEIQRTEQGDSAMYLCASSLGRFLGETQYFGPGTRLLVL.

V usage is TRBV12-3 or TRBV12-4 and J usage is TRBJ1-5; D unclear. This CDR3 has 13 residues. V was clipped by 2 bases and J by 7 bases, with 9 bases between them. The DNA of the CDR3 is TGTGCCAGCAGTTTAAGGGCGACGCAGCCCCAGCATTTT. The encoded protein is CASSLRATQPQHF.

This chain joins TRBV6-6 and TRBJ2-7, with 7 positions matching TRBD1. Germline V gene sequence: CDR1 MNHNY, CDR2 SVGAGI (reference sequence). The CDR3 is 13 residues long. After removal of 5 bases from V and 3 bases from J, the junction contained 4 bases not matched to a gene. In DNA form, the CDR3 reads TGTGCCAGCAGTGGGACAGCTATCTACGAGCAGTACGTC. Its translation is CASSGTAIYEQYV.